This record covers a single TCR beta chain. The antigen is unknown. Per germline, CDR1 SGHTA and CDR2 FQGNSA. V was shortened by 4 bases and J by 0 bases, with 17 bases between the two germline ends. The CDR3 is 17 amino acids. Some clones are missing from TCRdb's copy, which holds only in-frame ones; the method was immunoSEQ multiplex PCR. The sample has 150,000 to 200,000 clones, roughly 90% seen once. This record belongs to a study of T cell responses to AZD1222 COVID-19 vaccine. General study findings and limits: Rises in breadth and depth of Spike-specific TCRs came after two AZD1222 doses. Every sample of the repertoires postdated the peak T cell response. Donors were largely white British and mainly female; clonal diversity was possibly underestimated.

This specimen was peripheral blood, taken 28 days after the second AZD1222 dose. The chain is built from TRBV7-2 and TRBJ2-3, with D perhaps TRBD2 (6 bases). This TCR was sampled from an adult who received the AZD1222 COVID-19 vaccine. CDR3 nucleotides: TGTGCCAGCAGCTACCGACTAGTAAAGACTAGCACAGATACGCAGTATTTT. Translated: CASSYRLVKTSTDTQYF.